This entry lists 19 T cell receptor beta chains sequenced from one sample in a study of regulatory T cells in long-lasting Graves disease. Sequencing libraries for TCR beta were prepared with iRepertoire HTBI primers and Arm-PCR of CDR3 regions. TCRdb fed the multiplex PCR reads into MiXCR, producing one record per CDR3 protein. Of about 500,000 distinct CDR3 sequences listed, 12% were seen once; the top ten hold around 9.3%. Time point given: newly diagnosed GD, antithyroid drugs for less than 3 months. PBMC RNA served as the TCR library source. This same sample was also taken into another study, of T cells in Graves' hyperthyroidism and ophthalmopathy.

The sequences come from peripheral blood mononuclear cells (PBMCs), collected at new diagnosis, from a patient treated with antithyroid drugs. The receptors stem from a woman under 40 with Graves disease.

The table lists this clonotype with a count of one. A much bigger clone sits one base away, suggesting this may be a read error. The chain recombines TRBV3-1 with TRBJ2-2; D is unclear. Germline CDR1 LGHDT, CDR2 YNNKEL (reference sequence). The CDR3 covers 12 residues. CDR3 sequence reads: CANSQSPGELFF. In nucleotides, the CDR3 is TGTGCCAACAGCCAATCCCCCGGGGAGCTGTTTTTT.

At least ten counts were recorded for this clonotype. The chain carries TRBV12-3 or TRBV12-4 and TRBJ2-3, with TRBD1 as a possible D gene (5 bases). V lost 4 bases and J 2 bases, leaving 7 bases between the germline ends. The CDR3 length is 13 residues. CDR3 protein: CASSSGYTDTQYF. In DNA form, the CDR3 reads TGTGCCAGCAGTTCAGGGTACACAGATACGCAGTATTTT.

The sample holds many counts of this clonotype. A read error is possible here, since a much larger clone lies one base away. The V gene is TRBV7-3, the J gene TRBJ2-5, with 8 nucleotides matching TRBD1. The CDR3 has 13 amino acids. Germline V gene lookup returns CDR1 SGHTA and CDR2 FQGTGA. V shed 5 bases, J shed 4 bases, and the junction held 3 bases outside the gene matches. Here the CDR3 reads CASSPDRGETQYF. The CDR3 nucleotides are TGTGCCAGCAGCCCCGACAGGGGAGAGACCCAGTACTTC.

With respect to this clonotype: Possible read error: a much larger clone is one base away. This chain joins TRBV5-8 and TRBJ2-2; D may be TRBD1 (6 bases). The length of the CDR3 is 15 residues. CDR1 and CDR2 from the germline V gene are SGHTS and YDEGEE. V shed 6 bases and J shed 5 bases, with 17 bases lying between them. CDR3 region: CASILDSPRTGELFF. CDR3 sequence (DNA): TGTGCCAGCATCCTGGACAGCCCTAGAACCGGGGAGCTGTTTTTT.

This clonotype was seen ten or more times. The chain couples TRBV10-2 to TRBJ1-1; perhaps TRBD1 as D (5 bases). In germline, CDR1 is WSHSY, CDR2 SAAADI. V shed 2 bases and J shed 5 bases, with 12 bases lying between them. The CDR3 loop spans 14 amino acids. The CDR3 DNA reads TGCGCCAGCAGTGAGCCGGGGCGAGGAACTGAAGCTTTCTTT. Its protein is CASSEPGRGTEAFF.

The chain carries TRBV29-1 and TRBJ2-1; TRBD2 agrees at 9 bases. Trimming took 0 bases from V and 4 from J; bases not matched to a gene: 13. Germline V CDR1 and CDR2: SQVTM, ANQGSEA. The CDR3 has 18 residues. The CDR3 region has the DNA TGCAGCGTTGAAGATCGGGGTGGAACTAGCGGGTTTTACAATGAGCAGTTCTTC. Amino acids: CSVEDRGGTSGFYNEQFF.

Comment on this clonotype: A clone one base away is much larger, so this may be a read error. Without the conserved terminal phenylalanine or tryptophan, this CDR3 likely stems from a read error. This chain uses TRBV7-2 with TRBJ1-4; D uncertain. This CDR3 region has 14 residues. V was pared by 5 bases and J by 8 bases, with 15 bases between. CDR1 SGHTA and CDR2 FQGNSA come from the germline V gene. The CDR3 region is CASSQWAFREKLFV. CDR3 nucleotides: TGTGCCAGCAGCCAGTGGGCTTTTCGCGAAAAACTGTTTGTT.

Comment on this clonotype: A much bigger clone sits one base away, suggesting this may be a read error. The chain has TRBV2 and TRBJ1-4; perhaps TRBD1 as D (5 bases). This CDR3 is built from 14 residues. Germline values: CDR1 SNHLY, CDR2 FYNNEI. The ends were cut back, 6 bases at V and 15 bases at J, with 23 bases in the middle. CDR3 region: CASSQRGHGDIMFF. The CDR3 region has the DNA TGTGCCAGCAGCCAGAGAGGACACGGGGATATAATGTTTTTT.

In this sample, this clonotype turned up many times. V is TRBV18 and J is TRBJ1-1; no firm D call. V was cut by 4 bases and J by 4 bases, with 13 bases left in between. CDR1 and CDR2 (germline): KGHSH, LQKENI. This CDR3 has 14 amino acids. The CDR3, as DNA: TGTGCCAGCTCACGGTACGAGAGGGTCACTGAAGCTTTCTTT. Its translation is CASSRYERVTEAFF.

This clonotype was detected ten times or more. The V call is TRBV29-1, the J call TRBJ1-2; D remains ambiguous. The CDR3 is 11 amino acids. Trimming cost V 3 bases and J 3 bases, with 5 bases left between them. CDR1 SQVTM and CDR2 ANQGSEA come from the germline V gene. This chain's CDR3 is CSVDGYYGYTF. CDR3 DNA sequence: TGCAGCGTTGACGGGTACTATGGCTACACCTTC.

This clonotype was observed many times. The chain has TRBV20-1 and TRBJ2-2; 9 nucleotides agree with TRBD2. Trimming at V came to 3 bases and at J to 2 bases, leaving 4 bases not matched to a gene. CDR3 length: 15 residues. Germline values: CDR1 DFQATT, CDR2 SNEGSKA (reference sequence). Here the CDR3 reads CSARRLAANTGELFF. In DNA form, the CDR3 reads TGCAGTGCTAGGCGACTAGCGGCAAACACCGGGGAGCTGTTTTTT.

This clonotype has a count of ten or more. The rearrangement joins TRBV7-2 to TRBJ1-5; D unresolved. Trimming left V 4 bases short and J 6 bases short, with 10 bases between. The CDR3 contains 13 residues. CDR1 and CDR2 (germline): SGHTA, FQGNSA. The DNA for the CDR3 is TGTGCCAGCAGCTCTACCTCATTTCAGCCCCAGCATTTT. It encodes CASSSTSFQPQHF.

This clonotype was seen ten or more times. This sequence joins TRBV7-2 and TRBJ2-1, with 12 positions matching TRBD2. This CDR3 has 17 residues. Germline-derived CDR1 and CDR2 are SGHTA and FQGNSA. The trim removed 5 bases at V and 4 bases at J, leaving 9 bases unmatched. CDR3 DNA: TGTGCCAGCAGCCGTTTTTCCGGGACTAGCGGGTACAATGAGCAGTTCTTC. Protein sequence: CASSRFSGTSGYNEQFF.

About this clonotype: The junction does not match germline at one end; this may be a read error. The rearrangement joins TRBV2 to TRBJ2-1, with 7 bases aligning to TRBD1. Germline CDR1 is SNHLY and CDR2 is FYNNEI. This CDR3 is built from 13 residues. The CDR3 is CASKGAGTQTQCF. CDR3 sequence (DNA): TGTGCCAGCAAGGGGGCAGGGACGCAGACCCAGTGCTTC.

V gene TRBV20-1 combines with J gene TRBJ2-7; 7 positions agree with TRBD2. The CDR3 length is 16 residues. The V gene's germline CDR1 is DFQATT and CDR2 SNEGSKA (reference sequence). The V gene end was trimmed by 2 bases and the J gene end by 2 bases; junction bases not matched to a gene: 12. CDR3 protein: CSARKYERGSPYEQYF. The CDR3 region has the DNA TGCAGTGCTAGAAAGTACGAGCGGGGCTCTCCCTACGAGCAGTACTTC.

The chain couples TRBV7-2 to TRBJ2-6; 9 bases match TRBD2. This CDR3 spans 15 amino acids. J gave up 2 bases and V 6 bases, and 2 bases lay outside the gene matches. CDR1 SGHTA and CDR2 FQGNSA come from the germline V gene. CDR3 sequence: CASRRTSAGANVLTF. The CDR3 DNA reads as TGTGCCAGCAGACGGACTAGCGCTGGGGCCAACGTCCTGACTTTC.

The genes are TRBV25-1 and TRBJ2-5; D ambiguous. The germline V and J ends were trimmed by 5 bases and 5 bases, with 30 bases remaining between them. The CDR3 extends over 19 amino acids. Germline CDR1 and CDR2: MGHDK and SYGVNS. CDR3 nucleotides: TGTGCCAGCAGTCATAACCCAATAGAGACTCTCCCGTTAGGGGAGACCCAGTACTTC. Protein: CASSHNPIETLPLGETQYF.

This clonotype was detected many times. The CDR3 sequence: CASSETRGGGTDTQYF. In DNA form, the CDR3 reads TGTGCCAGCAGTGAGACGCGGGGTGGAGGCACAGATACGCAGTATTTT. The chain uses TRBV2 and TRBJ2-3; possible D gene TRBD2, 6 bases. Looked up from germline, CDR1 is SNHLY and CDR2 is FYNNEI. V was shortened by 3 bases and J by 1 base, with 14 bases between the two germline ends. CDR3 length equals 16 residues.

This clonotype was counted ten times or more. The rearrangement uses TRBV27 and TRBJ2-5; TRBD2 matches at 7 bases. CDR3 size: 13 residues. CDR1 and CDR2 (germline): MNHEY, SMNVEV (reference sequence). V lost 6 bases and J lost 5; bases outside the gene matches: 6. CDR3: CASRRQGGETQYF. CDR3 DNA: TGTGCCAGCAGGCGCCAGGGAGGGGAGACCCAGTACTTC.